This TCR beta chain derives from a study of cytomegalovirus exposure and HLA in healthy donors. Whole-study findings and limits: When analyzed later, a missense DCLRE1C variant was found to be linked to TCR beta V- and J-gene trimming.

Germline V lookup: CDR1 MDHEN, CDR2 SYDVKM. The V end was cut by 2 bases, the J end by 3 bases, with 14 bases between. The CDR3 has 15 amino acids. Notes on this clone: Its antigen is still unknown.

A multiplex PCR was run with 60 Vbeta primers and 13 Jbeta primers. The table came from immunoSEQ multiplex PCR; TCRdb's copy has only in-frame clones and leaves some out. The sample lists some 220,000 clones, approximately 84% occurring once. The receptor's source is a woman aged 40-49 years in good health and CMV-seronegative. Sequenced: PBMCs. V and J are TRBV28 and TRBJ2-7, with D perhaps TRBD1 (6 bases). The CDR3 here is CASSLPGTSVYEQYF. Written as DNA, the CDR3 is TGTGCCAGCAGTTTACCCGGGACATCCGTCTACGAGCAGTACTTC.